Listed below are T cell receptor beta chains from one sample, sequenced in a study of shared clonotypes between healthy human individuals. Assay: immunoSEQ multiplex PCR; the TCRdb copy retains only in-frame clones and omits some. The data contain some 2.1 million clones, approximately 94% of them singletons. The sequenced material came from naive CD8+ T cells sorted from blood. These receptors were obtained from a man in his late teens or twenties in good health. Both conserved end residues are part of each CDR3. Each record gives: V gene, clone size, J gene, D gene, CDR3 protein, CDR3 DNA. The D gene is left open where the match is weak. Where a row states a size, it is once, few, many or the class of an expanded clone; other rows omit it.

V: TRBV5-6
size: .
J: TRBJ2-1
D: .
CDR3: CASSTQRVSSYNEQFF
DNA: TGTGCCAGCAGCACCCAGCGGGTGAGCTCCTACAATGAGCAGTTCTTC

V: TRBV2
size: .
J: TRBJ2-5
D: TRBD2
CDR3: CASTPGGASGETQYF
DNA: TGTGCCAGCACCCCTGGGGGTGCTAGCGGGGAGACCCAGTACTTC

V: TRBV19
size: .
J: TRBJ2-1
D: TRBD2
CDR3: CASSIPVLGRGVYNEQFF
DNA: TGTGCCAGTAGTATACCGGTTTTAGGGCGGGGGGTTTACAATGAGCAGTTCTTC

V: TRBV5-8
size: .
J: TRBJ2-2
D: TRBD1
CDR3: CASSFPLTGTENTGELFF
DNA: TGTGCCAGCAGCTTTCCCCTTACCGGGACAGAAAACACCGGGGAGCTGTTTTTT

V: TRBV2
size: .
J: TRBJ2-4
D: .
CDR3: CASSLAKNIQYF
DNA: TGTGCCAGCAGCCTAGCCAAAAACATTCAGTACTTC

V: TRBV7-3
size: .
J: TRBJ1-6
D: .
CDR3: CAILFNSPLHF
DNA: TGTGCCATTCTTTTCAATTCACCCCTCCACTTT

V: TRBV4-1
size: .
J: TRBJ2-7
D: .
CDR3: CASSQESRYSYEQYF
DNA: TGCGCCAGCAGCCAAGAATCCAGGTACTCCTACGAGCAGTACTTC

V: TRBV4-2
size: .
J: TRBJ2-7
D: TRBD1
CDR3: CASSQHSTGESSYEQYF
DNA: TGTGCCAGCAGCCAACACTCGACAGGGGAGAGCTCCTACGAGCAGTACTTC

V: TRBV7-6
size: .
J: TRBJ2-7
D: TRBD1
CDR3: CASSTGQGAAYEQYF
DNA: TGTGCCAGCAGCACGGGACAGGGGGCCGCCTACGAGCAGTACTTC

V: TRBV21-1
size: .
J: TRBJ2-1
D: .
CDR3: CASSKSQSSYNEQFF
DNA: TGTGCCAGCAGCAAGAGTCAAAGCTCCTACAATGAGCAGTTCTTC

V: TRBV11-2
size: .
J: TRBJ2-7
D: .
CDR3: CASSPRDGFSYEQYF
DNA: TGTGCCAGCAGCCCCAGGGACGGATTCTCCTACGAGCAGTACTTC

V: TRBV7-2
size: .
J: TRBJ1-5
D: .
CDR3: CASSTWGNQPQHF
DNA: TGTGCCAGCAGCACATGGGGCAATCAGCCCCAGCATTTT

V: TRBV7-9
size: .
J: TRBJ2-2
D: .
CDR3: CASRGNTGELFF
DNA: TGTGCCAGCAGGGGGAACACCGGGGAGCTGTTTTTT

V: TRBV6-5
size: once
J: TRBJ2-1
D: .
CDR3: CASSPGLSVEQFF
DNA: TGTGCCAGCAGTCCGGGACTGTCGGTGGAGCAGTTCTTC

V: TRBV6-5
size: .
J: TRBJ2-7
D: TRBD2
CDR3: CASSYFVAGGGEQYF
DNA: TGTGCCAGCAGTTACTTTGTAGCGGGAGGGGGCGAGCAGTACTTC

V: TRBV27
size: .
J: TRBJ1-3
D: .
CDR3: CASSLSVNSGNTIYF
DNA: TGTGCCAGCAGTTTATCAGTGAACTCTGGAAACACCATATATTTT

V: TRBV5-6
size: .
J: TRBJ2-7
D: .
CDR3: CASSLGESGTYEQYF
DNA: TGTGCCAGCAGCTTGGGGGAGAGTGGGACCTACGAGCAGTACTTC

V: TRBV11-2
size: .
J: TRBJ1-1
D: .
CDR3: CASSSPGWSWNTEAFF
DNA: TGTGCCAGCAGCTCGCCCGGGTGGTCGTGGAACACTGAAGCTTTCTTT

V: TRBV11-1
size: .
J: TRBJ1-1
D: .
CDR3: CASSRGAAEAFF
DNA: TGTGCCAGCAGCCGGGGCGCCGCTGAAGCTTTCTTT

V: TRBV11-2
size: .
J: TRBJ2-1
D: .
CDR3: CASSQLAYNEQFF
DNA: TGTGCCAGCAGCCAGCTAGCTTACAATGAGCAGTTCTTC

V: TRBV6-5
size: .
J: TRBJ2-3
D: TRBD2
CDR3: CASSYSRGTITDTQYF
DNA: TGTGCCAGCAGTTACTCCCGAGGGACTATCACAGATACGCAGTATTTT

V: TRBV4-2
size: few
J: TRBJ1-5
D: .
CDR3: CASSLSREYNQPQHF
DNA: TGTGCCAGCAGCCTCAGCCGCGAGTACAATCAGCCCCAGCATTTT

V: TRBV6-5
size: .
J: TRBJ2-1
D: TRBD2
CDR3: CASSYYRGDPGEQFF
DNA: TGTGCCAGCAGTTACTATCGGGGGGACCCCGGTGAGCAGTTCTTC

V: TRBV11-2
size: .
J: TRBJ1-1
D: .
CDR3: CASSRTLGTEAFF
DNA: TGTGCCAGCAGCAGGACCTTGGGCACTGAAGCTTTCTTT

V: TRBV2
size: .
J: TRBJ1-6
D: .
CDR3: CASEPGPHNSPLHF
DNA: TGTGCCAGCGAGCCAGGGCCGCATAATTCACCCCTCCACTTT

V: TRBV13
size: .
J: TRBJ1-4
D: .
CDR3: CASSTRGTNEKLFF
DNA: TGTGCCAGCAGCACGAGGGGGACTAATGAAAAACTGTTTTTT

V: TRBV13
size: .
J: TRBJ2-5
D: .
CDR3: CASSLANQETQYF
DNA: TGTGCCAGCAGCTTAGCGAACCAAGAGACCCAGTACTTC

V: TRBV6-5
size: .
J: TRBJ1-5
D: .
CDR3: CAVGWGNQPQHF
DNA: TGTGCCGTAGGGTGGGGCAATCAGCCCCAGCATTTT

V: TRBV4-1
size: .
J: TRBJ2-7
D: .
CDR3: CASSQDPRFEQYF
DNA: TGCGCCAGCAGCCAAGATCCTCGCTTCGAGCAGTACTTC

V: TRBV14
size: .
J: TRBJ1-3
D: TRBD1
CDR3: CASSEYGLWDRTSGNTIYF
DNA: TGTGCCAGCAGCGAATATGGGCTTTGGGACAGGACCTCTGGAAACACCATATATTTT

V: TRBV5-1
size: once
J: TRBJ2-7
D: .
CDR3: CASSLADNRVYEQYF
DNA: TGCGCCAGCAGCTTGGCCGATAACAGGGTTTACGAGCAGTACTTC

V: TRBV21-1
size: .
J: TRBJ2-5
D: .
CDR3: CASSKDHSQETQYF
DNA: TGTGCCAGCAGCAAAGACCATAGCCAAGAGACCCAGTACTTC

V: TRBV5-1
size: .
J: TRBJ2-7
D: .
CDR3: CASSLEAGIEQYF
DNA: TGCGCCAGCAGCTTGGAGGCAGGGATCGAGCAGTACTTC

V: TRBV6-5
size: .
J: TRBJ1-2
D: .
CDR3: CASSYSAVYGYTF
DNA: TGTGCCAGCAGTTATTCGGCGGTCTATGGCTACACCTTC

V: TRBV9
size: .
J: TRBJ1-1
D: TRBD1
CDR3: CASSAEQGLNTEAFF
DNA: TGTGCCAGCAGCGCAGAACAGGGGTTGAACACTGAAGCTTTCTTT

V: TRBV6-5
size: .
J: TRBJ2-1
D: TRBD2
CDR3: CASSRSGRFYNEQFF
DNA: TGTGCCAGCAGCCGTAGCGGGAGATTCTACAATGAGCAGTTCTTC

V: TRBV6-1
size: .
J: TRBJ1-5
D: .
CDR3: CASSEWGTANQPQHF
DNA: TGTGCCAGCAGTGAATGGGGGACGGCTAATCAGCCCCAGCATTTT

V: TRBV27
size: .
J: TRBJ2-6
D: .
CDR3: CASSWSGANVLTF
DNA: TGTGCCAGCAGTTGGAGTGGGGCCAACGTCCTGACTTTC

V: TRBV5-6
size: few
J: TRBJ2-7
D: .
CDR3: CASSSSYEQYF
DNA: TGTGCCAGCAGCAGCTCCTACGAGCAGTACTTC

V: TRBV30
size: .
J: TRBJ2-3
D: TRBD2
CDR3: CAWRPTSGRAMARTDTQYF
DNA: TGTGCCTGGAGACCCACTAGCGGGAGGGCCATGGCCCGCACAGATACGCAGTATTTT

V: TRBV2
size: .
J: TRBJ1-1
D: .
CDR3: CASSAGTTEAFF
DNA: TGTGCCAGCAGCGCGGGGACCACTGAAGCTTTCTTT

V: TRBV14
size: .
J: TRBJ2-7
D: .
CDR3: CASSQTFGAYEQYF
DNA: TGTGCCAGCAGCCAAACGTTCGGGGCCTACGAGCAGTACTTC